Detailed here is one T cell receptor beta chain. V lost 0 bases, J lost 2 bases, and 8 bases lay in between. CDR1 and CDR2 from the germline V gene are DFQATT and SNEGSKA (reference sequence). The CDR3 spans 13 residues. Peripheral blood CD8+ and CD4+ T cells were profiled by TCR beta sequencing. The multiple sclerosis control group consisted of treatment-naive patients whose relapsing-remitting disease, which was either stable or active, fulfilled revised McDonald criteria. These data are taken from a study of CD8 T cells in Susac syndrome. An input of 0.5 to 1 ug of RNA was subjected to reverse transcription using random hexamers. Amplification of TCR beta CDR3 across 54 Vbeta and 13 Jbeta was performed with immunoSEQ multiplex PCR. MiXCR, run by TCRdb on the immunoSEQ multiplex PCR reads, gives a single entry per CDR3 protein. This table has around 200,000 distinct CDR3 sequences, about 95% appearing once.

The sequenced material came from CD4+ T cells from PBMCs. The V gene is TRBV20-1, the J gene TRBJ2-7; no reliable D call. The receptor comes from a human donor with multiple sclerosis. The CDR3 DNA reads TGCAGTGCTAGAGATCGACAAGCCTACGAGCAGTACGTC. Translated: CSARDRQAYEQYV.